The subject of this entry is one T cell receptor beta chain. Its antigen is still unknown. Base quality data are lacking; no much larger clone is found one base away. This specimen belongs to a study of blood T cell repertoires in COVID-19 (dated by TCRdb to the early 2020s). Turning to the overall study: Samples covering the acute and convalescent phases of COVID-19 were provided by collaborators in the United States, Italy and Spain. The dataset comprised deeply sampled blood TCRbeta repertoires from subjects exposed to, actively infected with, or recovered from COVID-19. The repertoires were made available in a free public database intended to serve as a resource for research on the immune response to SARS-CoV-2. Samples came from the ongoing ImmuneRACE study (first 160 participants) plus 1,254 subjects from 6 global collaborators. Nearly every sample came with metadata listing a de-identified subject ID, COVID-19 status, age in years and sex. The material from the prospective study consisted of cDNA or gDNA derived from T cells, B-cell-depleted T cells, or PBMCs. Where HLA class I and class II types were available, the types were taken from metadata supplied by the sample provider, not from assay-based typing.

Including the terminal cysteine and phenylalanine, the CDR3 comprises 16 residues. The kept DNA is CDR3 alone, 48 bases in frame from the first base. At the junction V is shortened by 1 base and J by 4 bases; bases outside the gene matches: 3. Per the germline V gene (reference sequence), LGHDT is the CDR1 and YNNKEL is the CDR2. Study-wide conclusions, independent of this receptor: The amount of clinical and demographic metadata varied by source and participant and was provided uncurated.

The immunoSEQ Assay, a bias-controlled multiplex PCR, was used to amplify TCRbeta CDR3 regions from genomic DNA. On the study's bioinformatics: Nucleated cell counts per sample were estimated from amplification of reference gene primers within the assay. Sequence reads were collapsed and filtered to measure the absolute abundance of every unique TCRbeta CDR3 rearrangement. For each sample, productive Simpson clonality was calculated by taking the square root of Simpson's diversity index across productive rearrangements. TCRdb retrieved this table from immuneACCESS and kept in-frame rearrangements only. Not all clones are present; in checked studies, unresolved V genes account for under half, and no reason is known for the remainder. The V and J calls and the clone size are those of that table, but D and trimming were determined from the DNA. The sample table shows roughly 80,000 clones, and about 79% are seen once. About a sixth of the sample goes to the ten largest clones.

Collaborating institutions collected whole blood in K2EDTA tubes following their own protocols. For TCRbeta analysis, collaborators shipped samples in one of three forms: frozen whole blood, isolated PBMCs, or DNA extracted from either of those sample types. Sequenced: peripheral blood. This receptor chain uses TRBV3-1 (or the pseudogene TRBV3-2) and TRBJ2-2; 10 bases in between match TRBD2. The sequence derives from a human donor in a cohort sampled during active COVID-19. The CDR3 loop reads CASSQGTSGATGELFF. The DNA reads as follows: TGTGCCAGCAGCCAAGGGACTAGCGGAGCCACCGGGGAGCTGTTTTTT.